Sequencing of this TCR beta chain was carried out in a study of regulatory T cells in long-lasting Graves disease. Study results and caveats: The TCR repertoire of persistent Graves' patients was less diverse than that of newly diagnosed ones. Thyroid tissue was not studied; only peripheral blood was.

TCR beta libraries were built with iRepertoire HTBI primers and Arm-PCR of CDR3 regions. TCRdb redid the calling of the multiplex PCR reads with MiXCR, one entry per CDR3 protein. Found here are about 330,000 distinct CDR3 sequences, roughly 15% of them singletons; the top ten hold 20%. Concerning this clonotype itself: Its cognate antigen is unknown.

Time point indicated: newly diagnosed GD, antithyroid drugs for less than 3 months. PBMCs provided the RNA from which the TCR library was made. Peripheral blood, at approximately 10 milliliters, went into EDTA tubes. After removal of 6 bases from V and 4 bases from J, the junction contained 13 bases not matched to a gene. Looked up from germline, CDR1 is SGHRS and CDR2 is YFSETQ. The CDR3 contains 16 residues. Separately, the same data were catalogued under a study of T cells in Graves' hyperthyroidism and ophthalmopathy. This second study says: Most clonotypes that expanded in the thyroid above 0.001 also showed up in blood.

Sequencing used peripheral blood mononuclear cells (PBMCs), obtained at new diagnosis, from a patient treated with antithyroid drugs. V usage is TRBV5-1 and J usage is TRBJ2-5; 9 nucleotides line up with TRBD2. The sequence came from a young woman with Graves disease. For the CDR3, the DNA is TGCGCCAGCAAGCGGGGGGTGGACGGGAGCAGAGAGACCCAGTACTTC. Translated, it gives CASKRGVDGSRETQYF.